A single sample is the source of the 24 T cell receptor beta chains below, sequenced in a study of a mutant IDH1 vaccine in newly diagnosed glioma. Repertoires were generated with immunoSEQ multiplex PCR, while TCRdb's copy carries only in-frame clones and drops some. The sample lists around 41,000 clones; more than 80% were seen once. For these TCRs, the target antigens are not known. Stated time point: week 35, safety follow-up. Every vaccination contained 300 ug of the mutant IDH1 20-mer peptide and was paired with topical imiquimod. The source was PBMCs, collected from a glioma patient whose treatment included an IDH1 peptide vaccine. The receptors shown here come from a man aged 35 to 55 with glioma.

J is TRBJ2-1 and V is TRBV29-1, with TRBD1 matching 9 bases. V trimming: 8 bases; J trimming: 5 bases; junction bases outside the gene matches: 4. In germline, CDR1 is SQVTM, CDR2 ANQGSEA. This CDR3 is built from 12 residues. CDR3 protein: CSSRTGDNEQFF. The CDR3, as DNA: TGCAGCTCGAGGACAGGGGACAATGAGCAGTTCTTC.

V and J are TRBV7-9 and TRBJ2-3; 14 bases match TRBD2. V was pared by 7 bases and J by 3 bases, with 9 bases of the junction left unmatched. The germline CDR1 and CDR2 sequences are SEHNR and FQNEAQ (reference sequence). The CDR3 is 17 amino acids. For the CDR3, the DNA is TGTGCCAGCATGCTAGGGACTAGCGGGAGATGGACAGATACGCAGTATTTT. Protein: CASMLGTSGRWTDTQYF.

The genes are TRBV28 and TRBJ2-5; D is unclear. The germline gives CDR1 MDHEN, CDR2 SYDVKM. The CDR3 is 16 amino acids. V shed 5 bases and J shed 5 bases, with 21 bases lying between them. CDR3 amino acids: CASSTPNLNDEETQYF. Written as DNA, the CDR3 is TGTGCCAGCAGTACCCCGAATCTTAATGACGAGGAGACCCAGTACTTC.

This rearrangement joins TRBV18 to TRBJ2-5; 9 bases line up with TRBD2. The germline V gene has CDR1 KGHSH and CDR2 LQKENI. The CDR3 is 14 amino acids. V lost 2 bases and J lost 3; bases outside the gene matches: 1. The CDR3 sequence is CASSPKRGEETQYF. The CDR3 DNA reads as TGTGCCAGCTCACCAAAGCGGGGGGAAGAGACCCAGTACTTC. The whole variable domain, remainder taken from reference TRBV18 and TRBJ2-5, is NAGVMQNPRHLVRRRGQEARLRCSPMKGHSHVYWYRQLPEEGLKFMVYLQKENIIDESGMPKERFSAEFPKEGPSILRIQQVVRGDSAAYFCASSPKRGEETQYFGPGTRLLVL.

The chain recombines TRBV19 with TRBJ1-4; TRBD1 agrees at 9 bases. Germline assignment: CDR1 LNHDA and CDR2 SQIVND (reference sequence). The CDR3 loop spans 14 amino acids. The V gene end was trimmed by 8 bases and the J gene end by 7 bases; junction bases not matched to a gene: 8. The CDR3 DNA reads as TGTGCCAGTGATACGTCGGGACAGGGTGAAAAACTGTTTTTT. Translating gives CASDTSGQGEKLFF.

This clone was found once. This chain joins TRBV30 and TRBJ2-1, with D perhaps matching TRBD1 (6 bases). The CDR3 consists of 15 residues. V was pared by 0 bases and J by 2 bases, with 11 bases between. Germline V CDR1 and CDR2: GTSNPN, SVGIG (reference sequence). The CDR3 protein is CAWSVRRTAYNEQFF. The CDR3 coding sequence is TGTGCCTGGAGTGTACGTAGGACAGCCTACAATGAGCAGTTCTTC.

The chain combines TRBV6-6 with TRBJ1-2; maybe TRBD1 (5 bases). The CDR3 runs 13 residues. CDR1 MNHNY and CDR2 SVGAGI come from the germline V gene (reference sequence). V lost 5 bases and J lost 2, with 9 bases in between. CDR3 sequence reads: CASSMRDNYGYTF. As DNA, the CDR3 is TGTGCCAGCAGTATGCGGGACAACTATGGCTACACCTTC.

V is TRBV4-1 and J is TRBJ2-1, with 7 bases fitting TRBD2. The ends lost 1 base at V and 7 bases at J; junction bases unmatched: 10. CDR3 length: 16 amino acids. Germline V lookup: CDR1 MGHRA, CDR2 YSYEKL. The DNA for the CDR3 is TGCGCCAGCAGCCAAGTGGGGAGGGCCACGTCTAATGAGCAGTTCTTC. This gives the protein CASSQVGRATSNEQFF.

The chain is built from TRBV4-1 and TRBJ2-1; 8 bases fit TRBD2. This CDR3 is built from 16 residues. V shed 6 bases and J 5 bases; nucleotides not matched to a gene: 12. CDR1 MGHRA and CDR2 YSYEKL come from the germline V gene. As DNA, the CDR3 is TGCGCCAGCAGGTTACCGGGGGGGCCCAGGAACAATGAGCAGTTCTTC. It yields the protein CASRLPGGPRNNEQFF.

The chain combines TRBV7-2 with TRBJ2-5; no definite D call. The CDR3 is 15 amino acids. The germline V gene has CDR1 SGHTA and CDR2 FQGNSA. V was trimmed by 1 base and J by 5 bases, leaving 14 bases between them. CDR3 residues: CASSLGWQVFETQYF. CDR3 nucleotides: TGTGCCAGCAGCTTAGGGTGGCAGGTCTTTGAGACCCAGTACTTC.

This sequence joins TRBV6-6 and TRBJ2-5; 12 bases fit TRBD2. The CDR3 loop spans 15 amino acids. Looked up from germline, CDR1 is MNHNY and CDR2 is SVGAGI (reference sequence). Trimming cost V 6 bases and J 3 bases; bases outside gene matches: 5. The CDR3 nucleotides read TGTGCCAGCAGGAGACCTAGCGGGAGGGAAGAGACCCAGTACTTC. This codes for CASRRPSGREETQYF.

This chain joins TRBV29-1 and TRBJ2-7; 10 bases fit TRBD1. CDR3 length: 15 amino acids. The germline V gene has CDR1 SQVTM and CDR2 ANQGSEA. V lost 4 bases, J lost 7 bases, and 13 bases stayed unmatched. The CDR3 reads CSVGQGARLPGEQYF. The DNA of the CDR3 is TGCAGCGTTGGACAGGGGGCCCGGCTGCCGGGTGAGCAGTACTTC.

The chain employs TRBV5-1 and TRBJ1-4; a weak D match, TRBD1 (6 bases). Germline CDR1 and CDR2: SGHRS and YFSETQ. V lost 4 bases, J lost 0 bases, and 13 bases lay in between. The CDR3 sequence is 16 residues long. CDR3 nucleotide sequence: TGCGCCAGCAGCGTAACCCGGGACACAACTAATGAAAAACTGTTTTTT. Protein: CASSVTRDTTNEKLFF.

The CDR3 loop is CASSLDWAGANVLTF. The CDR3 bases are TGTGCCAGCAGCTTAGACTGGGCTGGGGCCAACGTCCTGACTTTC. V gene TRBV7-2 combines with J gene TRBJ2-6; the D is unclear. The CDR3 is 15 amino acids. The V end was cut by 1 base, the J end by 2 bases, with 6 bases between. Germline V gives CDR1 SGHTA, CDR2 FQGNSA.

This clone appeared a single time. V gene TRBV11-3 combines with J gene TRBJ2-1; TRBD2 agrees at 9 bases. Germline CDR1 and CDR2: SGHNT and YENEEA. The CDR3 length is 15 residues. Germline trimming cut 3 bases from V and 0 bases from J; bases unmatched to any gene: 0. The CDR3 is CASSFSGSSYNEQFF. The CDR3 bases are TGTGCCAGCAGCTTTAGCGGGAGCTCCTACAATGAGCAGTTCTTC.

The J gene is TRBJ2-7, the V gene TRBV19, with 7 bases fitting TRBD1. The V segment lost 4 bases and the J segment 4 bases; nucleotides outside the gene matches: 19. Germline assignment: CDR1 LNHDA and CDR2 SQIVND (reference sequence). This CDR3 has 18 residues. This CDR3 is CASSSPPGTASVRYEQYF. In nucleotides, the CDR3 is TGTGCCAGTAGTAGCCCGCCCGGGACAGCCTCAGTCAGGTACGAGCAGTACTTC.

This chain links TRBV10-2 with TRBJ1-4; D is unresolved. The CDR3 covers 15 residues. Germline V gene lookup returns CDR1 WSHSY and CDR2 SAAADI. The V end was cut by 5 bases, the J end by 0 bases, with 10 bases between. Here the CDR3 DNA reads TGCGCCAGCAGTTCTGAAGATGCAACTAATGAAAAACTGTTTTTT. It codes for CASSSEDATNEKLFF.

This sequence joins TRBV4-1 and TRBJ1-6; maybe TRBD1 (6 bases). The V end was cut by 0 bases, the J end by 15 bases, with 18 bases between. The CDR3 contains 15 residues. Germline V lookup: CDR1 MGHRA, CDR2 YSYEKL. CDR3 amino acids: CASSQDTGRGSGLHF. DNA of the CDR3: TGCGCCAGCAGCCAAGATACGGGCAGGGGAAGTGGCCTCCACTTT.

The CDR3 reads CASNSASFNQPQHF. The CDR3, as DNA: TGTGCCAGCAACAGCGCTTCCTTTAATCAGCCCCAGCATTTT. V and J are TRBV6-1 and TRBJ1-5, with D unclear. Germline V gene data show CDR1 as MNHNS and CDR2 as SASEGT. This CDR3 is 14 amino acids long. V was shortened by 7 bases and J by 4 bases, with 14 bases between the two germline ends.

This chain links TRBV10-3 with TRBJ2-2, with D perhaps TRBD2 (6 bases). The CDR3 extends over 15 amino acids. V was shortened by 7 bases and J by 0 bases, with 12 bases between the two germline ends. The germline V gene has CDR1 ENHRY and CDR2 SYGVKD. CDR3 sequence: CAIMRDRPNTGELFF. In nucleotides, the CDR3 is TGTGCCATCATGCGGGACCGACCGAACACCGGGGAGCTGTTTTTT.

J is TRBJ1-4 and V is TRBV28; D ambiguous. The CDR3 consists of 15 residues. V was clipped by 6 bases and J by 4 bases, with 15 bases between them. Per the germline V gene, CDR1 is MDHEN and CDR2 is SYDVKM. As DNA, the CDR3 is TGTGCCAGCAGCCCCCGGGGTGGGATTAATGAAAAACTGTTTTTT. It yields the protein CASSPRGGINEKLFF.

The V call is TRBV4-1, the J call TRBJ2-1, with D possibly called TRBD1 or TRBD2 (7 bases each). The CDR3 sequence is 20 residues long. Trimming removed 0 bases at V and 4 bases at J, with 25 bases between. CDR1 is MGHRA, CDR2 YSYEKL, per germline. The CDR3 reads CASSQEGGRGWGGPYNEQFF. The CDR3, as DNA: TGCGCCAGCAGCCAAGAAGGCGGCAGGGGGTGGGGGGGACCTTACAATGAGCAGTTCTTC.

The V gene is TRBV11-2, the J gene TRBJ2-7, with TRBD1 matching over 8 bases. V lost 4 bases and J lost 2; bases outside the gene matches: 7. Per the germline V gene, CDR1 is SGHAT and CDR2 is FQNNGV. This CDR3 contains 15 residues. The chain's CDR3 is CASSYDRGRTYEQYF. The CDR3, as DNA: TGTGCCAGCAGCTACGACAGGGGTCGGACCTACGAGCAGTACTTC.

This sequence joins TRBV7-3 and TRBJ2-1; D might be TRBD1 or TRBD2, each matching 5 bases. The CDR3 is 14 amino acids. Germline lookup yields CDR1 SGHTA and CDR2 FQGTGA. V was trimmed by 5 bases and J by 9 bases, leaving 17 bases between them. In DNA form, the CDR3 reads TGTGCCAGCAGCACCAACACCAGGGCGGGTGAGCAGTTCTTC. It is translated as CASSTNTRAGEQFF.